The sample holds a few counts of the clone carrying this T cell receptor (beta chain). The sample originates from a study of cytomegalovirus exposure and HLA in healthy donors. In the PCR, 60 Vbeta and 13 Jbeta primers were used. The table came from immunoSEQ multiplex PCR; TCRdb's copy has only in-frame clones and leaves some out. The sample has fewer than 200,000 clones, about 70% seen once. The CDR3 loop spans 14 amino acids. V lost 0 bases and J lost 4; bases outside the gene matches: 0. CDR1 is SGHDT, CDR2 YYEEEE, per germline. The sequenced sample consisted of PBMCs. V and J are TRBV5-6 and TRBJ2-5, with 10 positions matching TRBD2. The sequence derives from a woman in her 30s in good health and CMV-seronegative. The DNA of the CDR3 is TGTGCCAGCAGCTTGGGACTAGCGGGAGAGACCCAGTACTTC. Translation gives CASSLGLAGETQYF.